The 5 T cell receptor beta chains below come from one sample, sequenced in a study of lymphopenia after photon versus proton radiotherapy. The protocol was immunoSEQ multiplex PCR, while the TCRdb copy is restricted to in-frame clones and leaves out a portion. The table records approximately 91,000 clones, over 70% of them present only once. Source: peripheral blood, taken from a patient treated with proton-based radiotherapy. All receptors derive from a man aged 55-75 years with pancreatic cancer.

The rearrangement links TRBV9 to TRBJ2-1, with 7 bases identical to TRBD2. Germline values: CDR1 SGDLS, CDR2 YYNGEE. The CDR3 is made up of 15 amino acids. With V trimmed by 0 bases and J by 8 bases, 8 bases remained unmatched. The CDR3 DNA follows: TGTGCCAGCAGCGTAGGTGGGGAGGGCAGGCATGAGCAGTTCTTC. Its translation is CASSVGGEGRHEQFF.

This chain joins TRBV5-4 and TRBJ2-1; a possible D gene is TRBD1 (7 bases). V lost 0 bases to trimming and J lost 6 bases, with 10 bases between them. This CDR3 comprises 14 residues. Germline-derived CDR1 and CDR2 are SGHNT and YYREEE (reference sequence). The DNA of the CDR3 is TGTGCCAGCAGCTTGGTCCAGGGGGGCAATGAGCAGTTCTTC. This codes for CASSLVQGGNEQFF.

The chain couples TRBV30 to TRBJ2-1, with a possible D match to TRBD1 (6 bases). In germline, CDR1 is GTSNPN, CDR2 SVGIG (reference sequence). The V and J ends lost 5 bases and 2 bases respectively, with 16 bases between them. This CDR3 has 15 amino acids. The CDR3, as DNA: TGTGCCTGGCGCCCAGGGGCGATAACCTACAATGAGCAGTTCTTC. This encodes CAWRPGAITYNEQFF.

The sample holds one count of this clone. This chain uses TRBV21-1 with TRBJ1-1. TRBV21-1 is reported as a pseudogene. This CDR3 is built from 13 residues. The CDR3 nucleotides are TGTGCCAGCAGCAGTATTCTTCTTTCCGAAGCTTTCTTT. Protein product: CASSSILLSEAFF.

This chain links TRBV7-2 with TRBJ1-2; D is possibly TRBD1 (6 bases). V lost 5 bases, J lost 5 bases, and 18 bases lay in between. Germline-derived CDR1 and CDR2 are SGHTA and FQGNSA. The CDR3 extends over 15 amino acids. The CDR3 here is CASSQFSRQEYGYTF. CDR3 bases: TGTGCCAGCAGCCAGTTCTCCCGACAGGAATATGGCTACACCTTC. Using reference TRBV7-2 and TRBJ1-2 for the parts outside the CDR3, the full variable domain is GAGVSQSPSNKVTEKGKDVELRCDPISGHTALYWYRQSLGQGLEFLIYFQGNSAPDKSGLPSDRFSAERTGGSVSTLTIQRTQQEDSAVYLCASSQFSRQEYGYTFGSGTRLTVV.